A single sample is the source of the 22 T cell receptor beta chains below, sequenced in a study of siplizumab effects on memory and regulatory T cells. Assay: immunoSEQ multiplex PCR; the TCRdb copy retains only in-frame clones and omits some. The sample consists of over 45,000 clones, about 98% of them appearing once. Sequenced input: naive CD8+ T cells sorted from blood. The receptor set was obtained from a human donor in good health.

CDR3 DNA sequence: TGTGCCAGCAGATTAGCGGGAAGGAGCACAGATACGCAGTATTTT. Protein sequence: CASRLAGRSTDTQYF. The V gene is TRBV5-4, the J gene TRBJ2-3; 8 nucleotides match TRBD2. V was pared by 5 bases and J by 0 bases, with 5 bases of the junction left unmatched. This CDR3 comprises 15 residues. Looked up from germline, CDR1 is SGHNT and CDR2 is YYREEE (reference sequence).

This chain uses TRBV15 with TRBJ2-3; TRBD1 agrees at 8 bases. There are 14 residues in the CDR3. Germline V gene lookup returns CDR1 LNHNV and CDR2 YYDKDF (reference sequence). The ends lost 5 bases at V and 4 bases at J; junction bases unmatched: 5. The DNA for the CDR3 is TGTGCCACCAGCCGGGCAGGGGGCTCAGATACGCAGTATTTT. Its protein product is CATSRAGGSDTQYF. Drawing the rest from reference TRBV15 and TRBJ2-3, the complete variable domain is DAMVIQNPRYQVTQFGKPVTLSCSQTLNHNVMYWYQQKSSQAPKLLFHYYDKDFNNEADTPDNFQSRRPNTSFCFLDIRSPGLGDTAMYLCATSRAGGSDTQYFGPGTRLTVL.

The chain is built from TRBV4-2 and TRBJ2-7; TRBD1 might be the D (6 bases). CDR1 and CDR2 (germline): LGHNA, YNFKEQ. Trimming cost V 5 bases and J 5 bases, with 13 bases left between them. This CDR3 spans 13 amino acids. The CDR3 DNA sequence: TGTGCCAGCAGCACCCCAGGGGCGGACGAGCAGTACTTC. It specifies CASSTPGADEQYF.

The chain combines TRBV6-1 with TRBJ2-3; 9 bases fit TRBD2. V shed 2 bases and J 7 bases; nucleotides not matched to a gene: 4. CDR3 length: 14 residues. Germline V CDR1 and CDR2: MNHNS, SASEGT. CDR3 sequence reads: CASSETSSGNTQYF. The DNA of the CDR3 is TGTGCCAGCAGTGAAACTTCTAGCGGGAATACGCAGTATTTT.

The chain carries TRBV7-8 and TRBJ2-6, with 10 positions matching TRBD1. The germline V gene has CDR1 SGHVS and CDR2 FQNEAQ. CDR3 length: 17 amino acids. V was pared by 5 bases and J by 0 bases, with 4 bases of the junction left unmatched. The DNA of the CDR3 is TGTGCCAGCAGCCCGGGACAGGGGATCTCTGGGGCCAACGTCCTGACTTTC. Its translation is CASSPGQGISGANVLTF.

V gene TRBV4-1 combines with J gene TRBJ2-7; perhaps TRBD2 as D (6 bases). The CDR3 loop spans 14 amino acids. CDR1 is MGHRA, CDR2 YSYEKL, per germline. V gave up 0 bases and J gave up 6 bases, with 12 bases separating them. CDR3 loop: CASSQEGLAFEQYF. The CDR3, as DNA: TGCGCCAGCAGCCAAGAAGGCCTAGCGTTCGAGCAGTACTTC.

The CDR3 region has the DNA TGTGCCAGCAGCTTGGCGGCAGGACCGGGGGAGACCCAGTACTTC. This encodes CASSLAAGPGETQYF. The chain carries TRBV5-4 and TRBJ2-5; weak D call: TRBD2 (5 bases). CDR3 length: 15 amino acids. The germline gives CDR1 SGHNT, CDR2 YYREEE (reference sequence). V lost 0 bases and J lost 5, with 14 bases in between.

The chain has TRBV5-6 and TRBJ2-3; D ambiguous. The V gene's germline CDR1 is SGHDT and CDR2 YYEEEE. This CDR3 is 14 amino acids long. V lost 0 bases and J 4 bases, leaving 9 bases between the germline ends. The CDR3 DNA is TGTGCCAGCAGCTTGGATGCAGGTTCAGATACGCAGTATTTT. It is translated as CASSLDAGSDTQYF.

This clone was seen a single time. The chain couples TRBV27 to TRBJ2-1; TRBD2 agrees at 13 bases. The length of the CDR3 is 14 residues. The germline gives CDR1 MNHEY, CDR2 SMNVEV (reference sequence). V was clipped by 5 bases and J by 7 bases; unmatched bases: 2. The CDR3 DNA reads as TGTGCCAGCAGTCCGACTAGCGGGGGGAATGAGCAGTTCTTC. Its translation: CASSPTSGGNEQFF.

This chain joins TRBV5-4 and TRBJ1-4, with a weak D call TRBD1 (5 bases). Germline-derived CDR1 and CDR2 are SGHNT and YYREEE (reference sequence). With 2 bases removed from V and 11 bases from J, the gap between germline ends came to 16 bases. CDR3 length: 14 amino acids. The CDR3 DNA follows: TGTGCCAGCAGCTTTGGGGGTTGGTTTCGGAAACTGTTTTTT. It translates to CASSFGGWFRKLFF.

This chain links TRBV4-1 with TRBJ2-2; 8 bases match TRBD1. This CDR3 has 14 amino acids. The J segment lost 6 bases and the V segment lost 8 bases, leaving 8 bases of the junction unmatched. Germline lookup yields CDR1 MGHRA and CDR2 YSYEKL. CDR3 sequence reads: CASRYPGGPGELFF. The CDR3 nucleotides read TGCGCCAGCCGATACCCAGGGGGCCCCGGGGAGCTGTTTTTT.

This clone has only a few counts. The gene calls are TRBV5-1 and TRBJ2-7; perhaps TRBD2 as D (6 bases). Germline lookup yields CDR1 SGHRS and CDR2 YFSETQ. V dropped 5 bases and J dropped 2 bases, with 11 bases sitting between them. This CDR3 spans 13 amino acids. For the CDR3, the DNA is TGCGCCAGCAGTTCACTAGCTCCCTACGAGCAGTACTTC. Translating it yields CASSSLAPYEQYF.

V gene TRBV7-9 combines with J gene TRBJ2-1, with no clear D. V was cut by 2 bases and J by 0 bases, with 11 bases left in between. Germline-derived CDR1 and CDR2 are SEHNR and FQNEAQ (reference sequence). The CDR3 sequence is 16 residues long. The CDR3 spells CASSLKGSSSYNEQFF. The CDR3 region has the DNA TGTGCCAGCAGCTTAAAAGGTTCCAGCTCCTACAATGAGCAGTTCTTC.

This clone was detected once. This chain links TRBV28 with TRBJ1-5, with D hard to call. The V and J ends lost 5 bases and 6 bases respectively, with 17 bases between them. The CDR3 contains 15 residues. Germline CDR1 is MDHEN and CDR2 is SYDVKM. The CDR3 DNA sequence: TGTGCCAGCAGTAGTCCGGGAGCCGTGAGTCAGCCCCAGCATTTT. This sequence encodes CASSSPGAVSQPQHF.

J is TRBJ2-2 and V is TRBV7-9, with 9 bases fitting TRBD2. The CDR3 length is 17 residues. Germline CDR1 SEHNR, CDR2 FQNEAQ (reference sequence). The trim removed 4 bases at V and 8 bases at J, leaving 14 bases unmatched. The CDR3 bases are TGTGCCAGCAGCTCCCCTCCGCTAGCGGGAATTGAGGGGGAGCTGTTTTTT. Translation gives CASSSPPLAGIEGELFF.

This sequence joins TRBV6-1 and TRBJ2-3; a possible D gene is TRBD1 (6 bases). V lost 1 base and J 1 base, leaving 6 bases between the germline ends. CDR1 is MNHNS and CDR2 is SASEGT in the germline V gene. The CDR3 consists of 14 residues. The CDR3 DNA sequence: TGTGCCAGCAGTGAAGGACAGGGCACAGATACGCAGTATTTT. Translation gives CASSEGQGTDTQYF.

The gene calls are TRBV29-1 and TRBJ1-1; maybe TRBD1 (6 bases). CDR1 is SQVTM, CDR2 ANQGSEA, per germline. This CDR3 spans 12 amino acids. Trimming pared 6 bases from V and 2 bases from J, leaving 10 bases between. The CDR3 bases are TGCAGCGTAGGAGGGGGTAACACTGAAGCTTTCTTT. This sequence encodes CSVGGGNTEAFF.

The chain employs TRBV6-5 and TRBJ2-2; D gene uncertain. This CDR3 contains 13 residues. The germline V gene has CDR1 MNHEY and CDR2 SVGAGI. V dropped 2 bases and J dropped 6 bases, with 7 bases sitting between them. The CDR3 DNA follows: TGTGCCAGCAGTTACGAGTCCCCCGGGGAGCTGTTTTTT. This encodes CASSYESPGELFF.

This sequence joins TRBV6-5 and TRBJ2-1, with D tentatively TRBD1 (5 bases). V was shortened by 6 bases and J by 8 bases, with 11 bases between the two germline ends. The germline V gene encodes CDR1 MNHEY and CDR2 SVGAGI. CDR3 size: 12 residues. For the CDR3, the DNA is TGTGCCAGCAGATCAGGGCCCCATGAGCAGTTCTTC. This encodes CASRSGPHEQFF.

The chain uses TRBV6-6 and TRBJ1-1, with D hard to call. The CDR3 extends over 11 amino acids. V shed 0 bases and J shed 7 bases, with 3 bases lying between them. Germline V gene sequence: CDR1 MNHNY, CDR2 SVGAGI (reference sequence). The CDR3: CASSYSVEAFF. CDR3 DNA sequence: TGTGCCAGCAGTTACTCCGTTGAAGCTTTCTTT.

This rearrangement joins TRBV4-2 to TRBJ2-1; 8 nucleotides align to TRBD1. This CDR3 comprises 16 residues. Trimming cost V 1 base and J 8 bases; bases outside gene matches: 10. The germline V gene has CDR1 LGHNA and CDR2 YNFKEQ. The CDR3, as DNA: TGTGCCAGCAGCCAAGGGCGGCAGGGGGCTTTGGATGAGCAGTTCTTC. It is translated as CASSQGRQGALDEQFF.

The chain joins TRBV7-2 to TRBJ1-1, with unresolved D. V lost 3 bases, J lost 4 bases, and 3 bases lay in between. Germline V gene data show CDR1 as SGHTA and CDR2 as FQGNSA. The CDR3 totals 11 residues. CDR3 sequence reads: CASSLGTEAFF. The CDR3 DNA sequence: TGTGCCAGCAGCTTGGGCACTGAAGCTTTCTTT.